Listed here are 26 T cell receptor beta chains from one sample, sequenced in a study of OX40 agonist ivuxolimab in advanced cancers. The protocol used for the library was the immunoSEQ multiplex PCR assay. Entries here come from immuneACCESS through TCRdb and include only in-frame sequences with V and J called. Some clones fail to appear in such tables; in the studies checked, an unresolved V gene covers under half of the shortfall, and the cause of the remainder is unknown. This sample comprises 20,000 to 25,000 clones, approximately 90% of them detected only once. Around 25% of the sample comes from the top ten. This material consisted of CD4+ or CD8+ T cells sorted from blood, taken in a trial of the OX40 agonist ivuxolimab. The receptors originated from an adult with an advanced solid tumor such as melanoma, head and neck, liver or kidney cancer.

The chain uses TRBV27 and TRBJ2-7; D could derive from TRBD1 or TRBD2 (7 bases each). This CDR3 has 16 residues. Germline CDR1 MNHEY, CDR2 SMNVEV (reference sequence). The germline V and J ends were trimmed by 3 bases and 0 bases, with 15 bases remaining between them. In DNA form, the CDR3 reads TGTGCCAGCAGTTTCCAGGGGGGGGCAAGCTCCTACGAGCAGTACTTC. It encodes CASSFQGGASSYEQYF.

J is TRBJ1-4 and V is TRBV9, with D perhaps TRBD1 (5 bases). The CDR3 loop spans 10 amino acids. Germline-derived CDR1 and CDR2 are SGDLS and YYNGEE. V shed 10 bases and J shed 13 bases, with 14 bases lying between them. CDR3 in amino acids: CASGGEVLFF. The CDR3 nucleotides read TGTGCCTCAGGAGGGGAGGTACTGTTTTTT.

The chain combines TRBV10-3 with TRBJ2-7, with TRBD1 matching over 9 bases. The CDR3 has 16 residues. J was trimmed by 0 bases and V by 3 bases; bases with no gene match: 6. Germline lookup yields CDR1 ENHRY and CDR2 SYGVKD. The CDR3 region is CAISDSETGGSYEQYF. The CDR3 coding sequence is TGTGCCATCAGTGACTCGGAGACAGGGGGCTCCTACGAGCAGTACTTC.

The chain employs TRBV4-3 and TRBJ2-1, with D possibly TRBD2 on 5 matching bases. The CDR3 totals 13 residues. Germline V gene lookup returns CDR1 LGHNA and CDR2 YSLEER. The V gene lost 6 bases and the J gene lost 5 bases, with 11 bases spanning the gap. The CDR3 region has the DNA TGCGCCAGCAGGATACGGGGAAACAATGAGCAGTTCTTC. Translation: CASRIRGNNEQFF.

The J gene is TRBJ2-5, the V gene TRBV9; no clear D. V lost 4 bases, J lost 2 bases, and 15 bases lay in between. This CDR3 is built from 15 residues. Germline V lookup: CDR1 SGDLS, CDR2 YYNGEE. This CDR3 is CASSPSGSVQETQYF. As DNA, the CDR3 is TGTGCCAGCAGCCCAAGTGGCAGTGTACAAGAGACCCAGTACTTC.

The chain employs TRBV6-5 and TRBJ2-1, with D perhaps assigned TRBD1 or TRBD2 (5 bases each). Between the trimmed V and J ends, which lost 5 bases and 10 bases, there was a span of 21 bases. The CDR3 consists of 15 residues. Germline CDR1 MNHEY, CDR2 SVGAGI. CDR3 bases: TGTGCCAGCAGTCACACTAGTGGGGCTGTAGAGGAGCAGTTCTTC. Amino acids: CASSHTSGAVEEQFF.

This chain uses TRBV27 with TRBJ2-7; no firm D call. This CDR3 has 13 amino acids. Germline CDR1 and CDR2: MNHEY and SMNVEV (reference sequence). V was cut by 3 bases and J by 5 bases, with 11 bases left in between. CDR3 sequence reads: CASSLKGIHEQYF. The DNA for the CDR3 is TGTGCCAGCAGTTTGAAGGGTATCCACGAGCAGTACTTC.

A note on this clone: No conserved phenylalanine or tryptophan ends this CDR3, so it is likely a read error. The CDR3 bases are TGTGCCAGCAGTGAGGCTTCACATTCACCCCTCCACCTT. Its translation: CASSEASHSPLHL. This chain joins TRBV2 and TRBJ1-6; D is unclear. In germline, CDR1 is SNHLY, CDR2 FYNNEI. V lost 3 bases to trimming and J lost 8 bases, with 8 bases between them. CDR3 length equals 13 residues.

V is TRBV11-2 and J is TRBJ2-2; D is uncertain. Trimming cost V 5 bases and J 2 bases, with 3 bases left between them. The CDR3 length is 12 residues. The germline CDR1 and CDR2 sequences are SGHAT and FQNNGV. The CDR3 reads CASSLNTGELFF. CDR3 nucleotides: TGTGCCAGCAGCCTTAACACCGGGGAGCTGTTTTTT. The complete variable domain, with remaining parts taken from reference TRBV11-2 and TRBJ2-2, reads EAGVAQSPRYKIIEKRQSVAFWCNPISGHATLYWYQQILGQGPKLLIQFQNNGVVDDSQLPKDRFSAERLKGVDSTLKIQPAKLEDSAVYLCASSLNTGELFFGEGSRLTVL.

CDR3 region: CASSWTEGNSPLHF. The CDR3 nucleotides are TGTGCCAGCAGTTGGACGGAGGGAAATTCACCCCTCCACTTT. This rearrangement joins TRBV6-6 to TRBJ1-6; no reliable D call. CDR1 and CDR2 (germline): MNHNY, SVGAGI (reference sequence). V lost 4 bases and J lost 7, with 11 bases in between. The CDR3 sequence is 14 residues long.

V and J are TRBV29-1 and TRBJ2-2; 8 bases map to TRBD1. The junction had 9 bases not matched to a gene; V was cut back by 4 bases and J by 5 bases. Germline CDR1 SQVTM, CDR2 ANQGSEA. The CDR3 totals 15 residues. CDR3 coding DNA: TGCAGCGTTGCCGGGGGACAGGAAGGTACCGGGGAGCTGTTTTTT. Translating it yields CSVAGGQEGTGELFF.

V gene TRBV13 combines with J gene TRBJ2-7; D unclear. V was cut by 0 bases and J by 6 bases, with 9 bases left in between. The germline gives CDR1 PRHDT, CDR2 FYEKMQ (reference sequence). The CDR3 consists of 13 residues. DNA of the CDR3: TGTGCCAGCAGCTTAGGGGCTAGTTCCGAGCAGTACTTC. Translating gives CASSLGASSEQYF.

The chain has TRBV19 and TRBJ1-1; D is undetermined. Germline CDR1 is LNHDA and CDR2 is SQIVND (reference sequence). Trimming pared 5 bases from V and 6 bases from J, leaving 13 bases between. This CDR3 region has 13 residues. CDR3 DNA sequence: TGTGCCAGTAGTCCCTCTTGGGCGGCTGAAGCTTTCTTT. Its translation: CASSPSWAAEAFF.

The rearrangement joins TRBV7-9 to TRBJ2-7; D not certain. The germline V gene has CDR1 SEHNR and CDR2 FQNEAQ (reference sequence). This CDR3 comprises 15 residues. V lost 1 base and J 0 bases, leaving 10 bases between the germline ends. The CDR3 nucleotides read TGTGCCAGCAGCTTAGAAGACCTGGGCTCCTACGAGCAGTACTTC. It codes for CASSLEDLGSYEQYF.

This clone was observed once. CDR3 sequence reads: CASSPWQGRGLYEQYF. In DNA, the CDR3 is TGTGCCAGCAGCCCCTGGCAGGGCAGGGGGCTGTACGAGCAGTACTTC. This chain joins TRBV7-6 and TRBJ2-7; 8 bases are shared with TRBD1. This CDR3 has 16 residues. CDR1 is SGHVS, CDR2 FNYEAQ, per germline. The trim removed 5 bases at V and 4 bases at J, leaving 13 bases unmatched.

The chain links TRBV4-1 to TRBJ2-1, with D uncertain. Trimming cost V 1 base and J 7 bases, with 11 bases left between them. CDR3 length: 14 residues. Germline assignment: CDR1 MGHRA and CDR2 YSYEKL. The CDR3: CASSQVNAENEQFF. The CDR3 DNA is TGCGCCAGCAGCCAAGTTAACGCGGAAAATGAGCAGTTCTTC.

V gene TRBV9 combines with J gene TRBJ1-6; D might be TRBD1 (5 bases). Germline CDR1 reads SGDLS; CDR2 reads YYNGEE. V lost 0 bases and J lost 0, with 10 bases in between. This CDR3 has 17 amino acids. The CDR3 nucleotides are TGTGCCAGCAGCGTAGAGGGGTCGCGCTCCTATAATTCACCCCTCCACTTT. Amino acids: CASSVEGSRSYNSPLHF.

For this clone: The same CDR3 arises from other DNA sequences in this sample as well. V usage is TRBV5-6 and J usage is TRBJ1-1; D uncertain. Looked up from germline, CDR1 is SGHDT and CDR2 is YYEEEE. V shed 5 bases and J shed 0 bases, with 8 bases lying between them. The CDR3 is 13 amino acids. The CDR3 coding sequence is TGTGCCAGCAGTTCTACTCTGAACACTGAAGCTTTCTTT. Translating it yields CASSSTLNTEAFF.

This chain links TRBV11-2 with TRBJ2-1, with 7 positions matching TRBD1. The V segment lost 6 bases and the J segment 7 bases; nucleotides outside the gene matches: 12. CDR3 length: 15 residues. CDR1 and CDR2 (germline): SGHAT, FQNNGV. The CDR3 spells CASSQRQGLLNEQFF. The CDR3, as DNA: TGTGCCAGCAGTCAAAGACAGGGCCTCTTGAATGAGCAGTTCTTC.

The chain is built from TRBV11-2 and TRBJ2-7; 8 bases align to TRBD1. This CDR3 spans 15 amino acids. V lost 4 bases, J lost 1 base, and 6 bases stayed unmatched. Per the germline V gene, CDR1 is SGHAT and CDR2 is FQNNGV. The chain's CDR3 is CASSSIGTGSYEQYF. The CDR3 DNA sequence: TGTGCCAGCAGCTCAATAGGGACAGGATCCTACGAGCAGTACTTC.

The chain recombines TRBV27 with TRBJ2-1; D could derive from TRBD1 or TRBD2 (6 bases each). Germline CDR1 reads MNHEY; CDR2 reads SMNVEV (reference sequence). V was shortened by 1 base and J by 5 bases, with 15 bases between the two germline ends. The CDR3 has 16 residues. The CDR3 region is CASSLWLRGPNNEQFF. CDR3 bases: TGTGCCAGCAGTTTATGGCTCCGGGGGCCCAACAATGAGCAGTTCTTC.

The chain recombines TRBV4-1 with TRBJ2-1; no clear D. V was shortened by 2 bases and J by 4 bases, with 9 bases between the two germline ends. CDR3 length: 14 residues. Per the germline V gene, CDR1 is MGHRA and CDR2 is YSYEKL. Written as DNA, the CDR3 is TGCGCCAGCAGCCAAAGGACGGTATACAATGAGCAGTTCTTC. It encodes CASSQRTVYNEQFF.

The V and J genes are TRBV7-9 and TRBJ2-7, with 10 bases that match TRBD1. The CDR3 totals 16 residues. Trimming cost V 4 bases and J 3 bases; bases outside gene matches: 9. Germline V lookup: CDR1 SEHNR, CDR2 FQNEAQ (reference sequence). This chain's CDR3 is CASSSPGQGKNYEQYF. The CDR3 DNA follows: TGTGCCAGCAGCTCTCCGGGACAGGGGAAAAACTACGAGCAGTACTTC.

The rearrangement joins TRBV5-6 to TRBJ1-1; maybe TRBD1 (5 bases). V dropped 0 bases and J dropped 0 bases, with 18 bases sitting between them. The germline gives CDR1 SGHDT, CDR2 YYEEEE. This CDR3 comprises 18 residues. The CDR3: CASSLGQGNVGMNTEAFF. The DNA of the CDR3 is TGTGCCAGCAGCTTGGGGCAGGGAAACGTTGGAATGAACACTGAAGCTTTCTTT. The whole variable domain, remainder taken from reference TRBV5-6 and TRBJ1-1, is DAGVTQSPTHLIKTRGQQVTLRCSPKSGHDTVSWYQQALGQGPQFIFQYYEEEERQRGNFPDRFSGHQFPNYSSELNVNALLLGDSALYLCASSLGQGNVGMNTEAFFGQGTRLTVV.

This sequence joins TRBV7-9 and TRBJ2-7; D tentatively reads TRBD1 or TRBD2 (5 bases each). This CDR3 is 11 amino acids long. V was cut by 8 bases and J by 1 base, with 6 bases left in between. Germline V gene sequence: CDR1 SEHNR, CDR2 FQNEAQ (reference sequence). As DNA, the CDR3 is TGTGCCAGCGGGACGTCCTACGAGCAGTACTTC. It specifies CASGTSYEQYF.

This chain connects TRBV6-1 to TRBJ1-1; no clear D. The germline V gene has CDR1 MNHNS and CDR2 SASEGT. The CDR3 consists of 14 residues. V was clipped by 5 bases and J by 1 base, with 11 bases between them. CDR3 in amino acids: CASSSSFGNTEAFF. CDR3 nucleotides: TGTGCCAGCAGTTCATCGTTTGGGAACACTGAAGCTTTCTTT.